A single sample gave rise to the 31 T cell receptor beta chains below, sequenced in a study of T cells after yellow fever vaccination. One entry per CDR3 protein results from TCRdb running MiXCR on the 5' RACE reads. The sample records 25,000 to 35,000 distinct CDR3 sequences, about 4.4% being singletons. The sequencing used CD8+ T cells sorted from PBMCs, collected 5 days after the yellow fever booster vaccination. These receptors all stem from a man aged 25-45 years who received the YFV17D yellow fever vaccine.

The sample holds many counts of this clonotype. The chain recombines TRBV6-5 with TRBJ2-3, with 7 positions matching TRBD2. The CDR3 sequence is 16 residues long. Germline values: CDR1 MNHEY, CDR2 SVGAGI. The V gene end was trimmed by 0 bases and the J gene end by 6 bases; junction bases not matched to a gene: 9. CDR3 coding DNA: TGTGCCAGCAGTTACTCTGCGGGAGAGGGTGGGGATACGCAGTATTTT. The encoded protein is CASSYSAGEGGDTQYF.

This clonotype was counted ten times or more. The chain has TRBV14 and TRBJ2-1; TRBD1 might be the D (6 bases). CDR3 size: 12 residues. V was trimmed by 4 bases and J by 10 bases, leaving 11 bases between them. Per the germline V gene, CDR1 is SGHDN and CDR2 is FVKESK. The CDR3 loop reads CASSRGTTEQFF. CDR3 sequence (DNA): TGTGCCAGCAGCCGGGGGACAACCGAGCAGTTCTTC.

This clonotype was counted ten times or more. The CDR3 sequence is CASSFLAGGSLGTDTQYF. CDR3 in DNA: TGTGCCAGCAGCTTTCTAGCGGGAGGTTCTTTGGGCACAGATACGCAGTATTTT. The chain recombines TRBV7-8 with TRBJ2-3, with 11 positions matching TRBD2. This CDR3 spans 18 amino acids. The V gene end was trimmed by 3 bases and the J gene end by 1 base; junction bases not matched to a gene: 9. The V gene's germline CDR1 is SGHVS and CDR2 FQNEAQ. Complete variable domain (other parts from reference TRBV7-8 and TRBJ2-3): GAGVSQSPRYKVAKRGQDVALRCDPISGHVSLFWYQQALGQGPEFLTYFQNEAQLDKSGLPSDRFFAERPEGSVSTLKIQRTQQEDSAVYLCASSFLAGGSLGTDTQYFGPGTRLTVL.

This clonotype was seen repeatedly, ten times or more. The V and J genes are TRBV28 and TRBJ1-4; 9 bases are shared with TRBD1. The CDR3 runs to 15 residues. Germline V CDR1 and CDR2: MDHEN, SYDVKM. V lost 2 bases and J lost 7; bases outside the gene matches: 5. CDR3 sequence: CASSLTGGAGEKLFF. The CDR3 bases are TGTGCCAGCAGTTTAACAGGGGGCGCCGGTGAAAAACTGTTTTTT. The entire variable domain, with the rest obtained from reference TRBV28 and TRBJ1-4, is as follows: DVKVTQSSRYLVKRTGEKVFLECVQDMDHENMFWYRQDPGLGLRLIYFSYDVKMKEKGDIPEGYSVSREKKERFSLILESASTNQTSMYLCASSLTGGAGEKLFFGSGTQLSVL.

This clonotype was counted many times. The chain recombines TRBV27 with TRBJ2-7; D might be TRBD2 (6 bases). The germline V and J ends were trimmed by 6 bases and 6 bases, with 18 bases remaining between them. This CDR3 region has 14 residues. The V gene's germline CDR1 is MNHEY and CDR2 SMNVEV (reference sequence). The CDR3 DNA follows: TGTGCCAGCAGCGGCGGTGGGGGGTACCTCGAGCAGTACTTC. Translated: CASSGGGGYLEQYF.

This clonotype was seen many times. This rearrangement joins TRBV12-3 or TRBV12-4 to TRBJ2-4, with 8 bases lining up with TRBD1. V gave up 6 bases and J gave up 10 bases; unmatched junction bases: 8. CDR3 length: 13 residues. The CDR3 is CASSPTGALIQYF. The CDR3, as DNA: TGTGCCAGCAGCCCGACAGGGGCCCTAATTCAGTACTTC.

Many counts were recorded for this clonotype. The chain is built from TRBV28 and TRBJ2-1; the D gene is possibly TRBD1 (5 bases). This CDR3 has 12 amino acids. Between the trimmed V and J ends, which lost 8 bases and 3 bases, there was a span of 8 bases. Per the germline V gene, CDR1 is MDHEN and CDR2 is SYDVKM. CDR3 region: CASGADYNEQFF. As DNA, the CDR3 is TGTGCCAGCGGGGCCGACTACAATGAGCAGTTCTTC. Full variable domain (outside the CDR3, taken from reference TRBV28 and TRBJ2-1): DVKVTQSSRYLVKRTGEKVFLECVQDMDHENMFWYRQDPGLGLRLIYFSYDVKMKEKGDIPEGYSVSREKKERFSLILESASTNQTSMYLCASGADYNEQFFGPGTRLTVL.

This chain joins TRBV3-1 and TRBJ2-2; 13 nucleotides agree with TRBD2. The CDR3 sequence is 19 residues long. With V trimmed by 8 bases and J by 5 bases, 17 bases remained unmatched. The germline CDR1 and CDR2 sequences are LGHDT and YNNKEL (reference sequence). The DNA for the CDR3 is TGTGCCAGCTGTTCTCACGGACTAGCGGGAGAAAGGGTTACCGGGGAGCTGTTTTTT. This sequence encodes CASCSHGLAGERVTGELFF.

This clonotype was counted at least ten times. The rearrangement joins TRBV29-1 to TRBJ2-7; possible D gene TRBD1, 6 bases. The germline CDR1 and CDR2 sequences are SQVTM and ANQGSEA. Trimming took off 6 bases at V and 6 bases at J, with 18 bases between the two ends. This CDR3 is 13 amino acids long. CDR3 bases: TGCAGCGTCGGAGCGTTACAGGGAGTCGAGCAGTACTTC. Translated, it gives CSVGALQGVEQYF.

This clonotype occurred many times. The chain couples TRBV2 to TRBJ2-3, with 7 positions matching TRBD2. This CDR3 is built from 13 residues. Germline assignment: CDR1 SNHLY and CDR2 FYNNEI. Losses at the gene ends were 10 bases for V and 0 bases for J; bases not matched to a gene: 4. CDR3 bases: TGTGCCACCGTGGGAGGGAGCACAGATACGCAGTATTTT. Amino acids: CATVGGSTDTQYF.

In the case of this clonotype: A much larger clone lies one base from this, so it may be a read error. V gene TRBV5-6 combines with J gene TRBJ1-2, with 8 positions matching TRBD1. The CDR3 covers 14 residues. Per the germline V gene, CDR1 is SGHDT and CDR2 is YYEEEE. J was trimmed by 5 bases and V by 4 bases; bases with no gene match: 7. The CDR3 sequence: CASSAETGAYGYTF. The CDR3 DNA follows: TGTGCCAGCAGCGCAGAGACAGGGGCTTATGGCTACACCTTC.

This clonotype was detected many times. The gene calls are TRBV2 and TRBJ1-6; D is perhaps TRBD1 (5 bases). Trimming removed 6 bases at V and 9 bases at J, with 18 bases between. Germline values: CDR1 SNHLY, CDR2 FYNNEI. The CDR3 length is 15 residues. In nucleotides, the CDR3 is TGTGCCAGCAGCGGAAAAACCGGGGCGGGTTCACCCCTCCACTTT. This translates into CASSGKTGAGSPLHF.

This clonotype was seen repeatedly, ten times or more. CDR3 coding DNA: TGTGCCAGCAGTTCACAGGGCCATCAGCCCCAGCATTTT. Encoded protein: CASSSQGHQPQHF. The chain employs TRBV6-5 and TRBJ1-5, with a weak D call TRBD1 (6 bases). From germline, CDR1 is MNHEY and CDR2 SVGAGI. Trimming cost V 4 bases and J 5 bases, with 9 bases left between them. CDR3 length: 13 amino acids.

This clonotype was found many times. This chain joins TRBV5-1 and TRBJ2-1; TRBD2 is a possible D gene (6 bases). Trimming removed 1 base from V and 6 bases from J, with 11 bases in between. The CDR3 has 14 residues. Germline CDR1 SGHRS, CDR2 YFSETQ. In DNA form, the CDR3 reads TGCGCCAGCAGCTTGCACGGGAGCGGCAATGAGCAGTTCTTC. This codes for CASSLHGSGNEQFF.

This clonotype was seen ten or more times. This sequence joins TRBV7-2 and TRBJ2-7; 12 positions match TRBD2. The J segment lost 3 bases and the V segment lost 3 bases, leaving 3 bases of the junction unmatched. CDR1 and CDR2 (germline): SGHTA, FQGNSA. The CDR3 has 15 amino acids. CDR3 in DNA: TGTGCCAGCAGCTTTGGACTAGCGGGAAGCTACGAGCAGTACTTC. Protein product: CASSFGLAGSYEQYF.

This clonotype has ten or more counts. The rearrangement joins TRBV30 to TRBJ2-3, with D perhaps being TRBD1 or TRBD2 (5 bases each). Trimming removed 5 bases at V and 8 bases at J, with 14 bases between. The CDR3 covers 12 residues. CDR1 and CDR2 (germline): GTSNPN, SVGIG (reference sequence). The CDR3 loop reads CAWFVGVGTQYF. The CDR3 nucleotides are TGTGCCTGGTTCGTGGGGGTTGGTACGCAGTATTTT.

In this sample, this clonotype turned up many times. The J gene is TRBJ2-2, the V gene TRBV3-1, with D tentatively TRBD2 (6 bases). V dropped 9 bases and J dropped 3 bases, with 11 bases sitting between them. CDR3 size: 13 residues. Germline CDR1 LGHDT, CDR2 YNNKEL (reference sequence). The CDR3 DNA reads TGTGCCAGTTTCGGGGGAGACACCGGGGAGCTGTTTTTT. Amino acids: CASFGGDTGELFF.

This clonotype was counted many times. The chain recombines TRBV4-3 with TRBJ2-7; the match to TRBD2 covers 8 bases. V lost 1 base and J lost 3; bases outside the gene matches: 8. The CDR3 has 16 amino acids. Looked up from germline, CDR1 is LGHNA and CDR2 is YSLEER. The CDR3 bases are TGCGCCAGCAGCCAAGTAATTAGCGGGGCGAACTACGAGCAGTACTTC. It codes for CASSQVISGANYEQYF.

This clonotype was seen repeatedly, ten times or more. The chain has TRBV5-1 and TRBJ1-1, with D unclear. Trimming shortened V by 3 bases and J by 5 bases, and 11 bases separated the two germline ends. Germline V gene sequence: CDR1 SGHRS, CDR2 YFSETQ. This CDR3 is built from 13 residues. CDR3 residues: CASSYSLGTEAFF. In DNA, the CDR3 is TGCGCCAGCAGCTACTCCCTGGGGACTGAAGCTTTCTTT.

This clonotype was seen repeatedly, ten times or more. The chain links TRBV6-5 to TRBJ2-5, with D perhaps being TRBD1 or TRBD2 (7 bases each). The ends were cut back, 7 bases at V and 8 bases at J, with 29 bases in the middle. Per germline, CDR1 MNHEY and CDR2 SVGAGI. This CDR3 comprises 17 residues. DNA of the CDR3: TGTGCCAGCATTCTATCCCCGGGGGGAGGGGGCGGACACACCCAGTACTTC. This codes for CASILSPGGGGGHTQYF.

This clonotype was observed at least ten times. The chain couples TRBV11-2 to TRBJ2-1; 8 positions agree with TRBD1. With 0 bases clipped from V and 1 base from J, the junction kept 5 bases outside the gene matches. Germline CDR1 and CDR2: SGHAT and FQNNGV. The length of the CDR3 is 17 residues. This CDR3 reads CASSLDRGRQSYNEQFF. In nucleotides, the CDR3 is TGTGCCAGCAGCTTAGACAGGGGGCGCCAGTCCTACAATGAGCAGTTCTTC.

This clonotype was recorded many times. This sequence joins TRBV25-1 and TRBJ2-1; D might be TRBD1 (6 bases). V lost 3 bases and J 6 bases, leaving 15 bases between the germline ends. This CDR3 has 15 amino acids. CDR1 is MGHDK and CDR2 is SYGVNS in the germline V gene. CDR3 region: CASSDLRQATNEQFF. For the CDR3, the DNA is TGTGCCAGCAGTGATTTGAGACAGGCCACCAATGAGCAGTTCTTC.

The CDR3: CASSMNRIGASGSFHNEQFF. The CDR3 bases are TGTGCCAGTAGTATGAATCGAATTGGGGCTAGCGGGAGTTTCCACAATGAGCAGTTCTTC. V usage is TRBV19 and J usage is TRBJ2-1; 10 bases map to TRBD2. Germline CDR1 LNHDA, CDR2 SQIVND (reference sequence). V trimming: 3 bases; J trimming: 5 bases; junction bases outside the gene matches: 19. This CDR3 contains 20 residues.

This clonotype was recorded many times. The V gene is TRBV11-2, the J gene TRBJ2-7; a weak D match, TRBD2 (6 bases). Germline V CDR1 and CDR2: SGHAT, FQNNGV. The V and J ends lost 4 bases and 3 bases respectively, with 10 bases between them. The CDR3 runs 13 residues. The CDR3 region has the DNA TGTGCCAGCAGCTGGGGGGTGTACTACGAGCAGTACTTC. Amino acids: CASSWGVYYEQYF.

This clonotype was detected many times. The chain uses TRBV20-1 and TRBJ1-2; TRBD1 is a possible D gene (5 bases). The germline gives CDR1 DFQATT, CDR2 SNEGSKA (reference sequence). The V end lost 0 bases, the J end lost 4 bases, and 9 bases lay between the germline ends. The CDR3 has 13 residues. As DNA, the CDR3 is TGCAGTGCTAGAGATGTAGACAGCTATGGCTACACCTTC. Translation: CSARDVDSYGYTF.

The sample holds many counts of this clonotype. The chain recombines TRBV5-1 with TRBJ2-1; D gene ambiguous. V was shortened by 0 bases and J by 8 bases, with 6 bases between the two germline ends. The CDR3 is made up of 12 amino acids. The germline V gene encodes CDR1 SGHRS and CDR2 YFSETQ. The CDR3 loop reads CASSLGTDEQFF. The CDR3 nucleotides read TGCGCCAGCAGCTTGGGTACCGATGAGCAGTTCTTC.

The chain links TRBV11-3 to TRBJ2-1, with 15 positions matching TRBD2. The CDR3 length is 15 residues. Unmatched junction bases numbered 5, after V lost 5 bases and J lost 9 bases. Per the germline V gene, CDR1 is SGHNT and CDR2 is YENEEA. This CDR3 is CASSPPGLAGGEQFF. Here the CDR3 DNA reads TGTGCCAGCAGCCCACCGGGACTAGCGGGGGGTGAGCAGTTCTTC.

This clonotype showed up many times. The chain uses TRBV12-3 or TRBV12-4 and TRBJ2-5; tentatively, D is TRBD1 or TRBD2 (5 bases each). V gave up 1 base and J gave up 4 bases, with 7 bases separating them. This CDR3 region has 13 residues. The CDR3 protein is CASSLGGGETQYF. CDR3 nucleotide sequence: TGTGCCAGCAGTTTAGGTGGGGGAGAGACCCAGTACTTC.

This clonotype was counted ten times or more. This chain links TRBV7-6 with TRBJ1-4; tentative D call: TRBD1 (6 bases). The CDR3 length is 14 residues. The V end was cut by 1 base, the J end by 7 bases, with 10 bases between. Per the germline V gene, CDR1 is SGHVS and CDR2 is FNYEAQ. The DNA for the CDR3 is TGTGCCAGCAGCTTAGAGGGGGGGGGTGAAAAACTGTTTTTT. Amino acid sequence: CASSLEGGGEKLFF.

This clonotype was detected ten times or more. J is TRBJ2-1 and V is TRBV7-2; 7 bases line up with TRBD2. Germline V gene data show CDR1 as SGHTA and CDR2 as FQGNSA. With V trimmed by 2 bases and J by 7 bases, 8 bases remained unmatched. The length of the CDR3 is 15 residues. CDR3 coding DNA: TGTGCCAGCAGCTTATTCGGGAGGACCTCAAATGAGCAGTTCTTC. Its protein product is CASSLFGRTSNEQFF.

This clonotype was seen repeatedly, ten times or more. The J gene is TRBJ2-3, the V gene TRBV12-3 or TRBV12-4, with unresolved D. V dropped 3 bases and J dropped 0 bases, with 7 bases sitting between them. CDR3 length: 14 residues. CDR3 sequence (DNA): TGTGCCAGCAGTTTTGGGCAGAGCACAGATACGCAGTATTTT. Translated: CASSFGQSTDTQYF.